This T cell receptor beta chain was identified during a study of beta chain features in type 1 diabetes. Study details: Age, gender and cell yields were similar between patients and healthy donors. Broader study findings: Patients with type 1 diabetes carried fewer insertions and had more deletions at their VDJ junctions. Within each of all four CD4+ subsets, Type 1 diabetes patients had TCRB CDR3s that were moderately but significantly shorter.

Central memory, naive, regulatory and stem cell-like memory CD4+ cells were sorted by CD45RO/CCR7/CD25/CD127/CD95/CD27. The CDR3 totals 13 residues. Deletions cut 3 bases from V and 6 bases from J, with 13 bases between. CDR1 and CDR2 (germline): SGHRS, YFSETQ. In regard to this clone: Its antigen remains unidentified.

The authors reverse transcribed all of the isolated RNA, so sequencing captured expressed TCRB transcripts. Average reads for naive, central memory and regulatory T cell samples were roughly 3.5 million. The method was immunoSEQ multiplex PCR; TCRdb's version includes in-frame clones alone and lacks a portion of them. The table includes roughly 730,000 clones, around 15% detected once. V usage is TRBV5-1 and J usage is TRBJ2-7; perhaps TRBD2 as D (5 bases). This clonotype originated in a man aged 18 to 29 with type 1 diabetes. Material: naive CD4+ T cells from blood. CDR3 in DNA: TGCGCCAGCAGCTCCTCGCGGGTTGTCGAGCAGTACTTC. Its translation is CASSSSRVVEQYF.